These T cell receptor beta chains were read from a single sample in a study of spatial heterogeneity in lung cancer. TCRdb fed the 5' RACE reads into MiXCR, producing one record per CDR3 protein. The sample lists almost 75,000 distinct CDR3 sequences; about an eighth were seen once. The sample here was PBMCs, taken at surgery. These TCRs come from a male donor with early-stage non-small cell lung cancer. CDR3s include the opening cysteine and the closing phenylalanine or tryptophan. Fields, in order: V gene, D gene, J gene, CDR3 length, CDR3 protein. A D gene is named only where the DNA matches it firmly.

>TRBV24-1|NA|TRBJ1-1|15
CATSDGRTENTEAFF
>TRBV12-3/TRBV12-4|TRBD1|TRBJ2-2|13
CASRTGGTGELFF
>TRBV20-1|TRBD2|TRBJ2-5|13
CSAMSGGGETQYF
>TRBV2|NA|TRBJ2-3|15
CASRLSPQEGDTQYF
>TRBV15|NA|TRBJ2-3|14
CATSLEGWADTQYF
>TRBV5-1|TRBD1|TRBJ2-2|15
CASSRTGGMTGELFF
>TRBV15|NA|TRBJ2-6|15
CATSRETPGANVLTF
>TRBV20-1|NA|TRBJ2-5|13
CSVTARAKETQYF
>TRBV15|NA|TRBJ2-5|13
CATSSVGGETQYF
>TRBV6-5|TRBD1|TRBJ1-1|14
CASSWDSRGSAAFF
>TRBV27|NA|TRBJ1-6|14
CASSLRVRDSPLHF
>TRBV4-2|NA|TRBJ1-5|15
CASSQDSVSLLSQHF
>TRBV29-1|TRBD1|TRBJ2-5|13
CSVRTGYQETQYF
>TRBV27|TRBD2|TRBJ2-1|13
CAAGGLAGDEQFF
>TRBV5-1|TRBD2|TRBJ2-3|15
CASSLVAGATDTQYF
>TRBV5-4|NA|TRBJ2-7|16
CASSLVRQDLSYEQYF
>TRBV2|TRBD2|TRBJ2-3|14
CASGRTSGRPPPYF
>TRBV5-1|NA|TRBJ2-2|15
CASSPPNRPSGELFF
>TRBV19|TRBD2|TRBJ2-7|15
CASSIGTSGSYEQYF
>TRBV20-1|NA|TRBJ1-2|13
CSASPLLGGGYTF
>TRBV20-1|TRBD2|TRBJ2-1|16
CSARDTGTSGSWEQFF
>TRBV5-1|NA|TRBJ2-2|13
CASSLVGTGELFF
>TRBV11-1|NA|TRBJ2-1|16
CASSRLGADSYNEQFF
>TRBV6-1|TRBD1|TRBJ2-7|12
CASRDRVHEQYF
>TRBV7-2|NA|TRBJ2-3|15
CASSPGPDPTDTQYF
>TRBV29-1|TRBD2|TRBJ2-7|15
CSAISGTSVSGEQYF
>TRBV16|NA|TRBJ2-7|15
CASSQQGVGSYEQYF
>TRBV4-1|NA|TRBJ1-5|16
CASSQERAGVTQPQHF